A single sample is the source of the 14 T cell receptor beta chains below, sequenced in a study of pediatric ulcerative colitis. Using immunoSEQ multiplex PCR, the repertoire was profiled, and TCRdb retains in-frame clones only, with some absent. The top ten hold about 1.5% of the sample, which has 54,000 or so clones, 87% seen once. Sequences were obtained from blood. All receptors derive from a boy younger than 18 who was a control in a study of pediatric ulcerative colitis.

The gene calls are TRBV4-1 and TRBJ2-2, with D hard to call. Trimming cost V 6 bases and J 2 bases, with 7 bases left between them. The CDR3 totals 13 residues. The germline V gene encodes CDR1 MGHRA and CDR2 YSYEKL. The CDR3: CASRGFNTGELFF. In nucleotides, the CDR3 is TGCGCCAGCAGAGGATTTAACACCGGGGAGCTGTTTTTT.

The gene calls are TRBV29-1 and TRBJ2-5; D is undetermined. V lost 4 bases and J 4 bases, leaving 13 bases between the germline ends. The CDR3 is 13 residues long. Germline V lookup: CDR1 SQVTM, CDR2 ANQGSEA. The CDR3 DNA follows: TGCAGCGTTGTACAGCAACTTGGAGAGACCCAGTACTTC. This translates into CSVVQQLGETQYF.

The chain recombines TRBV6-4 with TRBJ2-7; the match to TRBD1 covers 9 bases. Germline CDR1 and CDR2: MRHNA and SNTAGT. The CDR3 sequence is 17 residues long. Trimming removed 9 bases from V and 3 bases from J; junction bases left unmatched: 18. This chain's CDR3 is CARAVKIRGTGNYEQYF. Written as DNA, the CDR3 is TGTGCCAGGGCGGTGAAAATAAGAGGGACAGGGAACTACGAGCAGTACTTC.

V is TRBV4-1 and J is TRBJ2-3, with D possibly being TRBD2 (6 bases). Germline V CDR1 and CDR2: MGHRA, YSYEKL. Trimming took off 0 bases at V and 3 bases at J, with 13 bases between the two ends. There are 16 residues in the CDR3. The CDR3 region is CASSQDVGGGTDTQYF. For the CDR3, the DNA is TGCGCCAGCAGCCAAGATGTGGGAGGAGGGACAGATACGCAGTATTTT.

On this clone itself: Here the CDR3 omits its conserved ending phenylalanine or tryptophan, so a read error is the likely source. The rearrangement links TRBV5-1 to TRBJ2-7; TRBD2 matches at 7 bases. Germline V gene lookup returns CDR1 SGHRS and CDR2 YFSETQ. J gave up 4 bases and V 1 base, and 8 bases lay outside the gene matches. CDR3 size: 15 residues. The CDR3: CASSLFAGALYEQYL. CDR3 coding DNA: TGCGCCAGCAGCTTGTTTGCGGGAGCCCTTTACGAGCAGTACTTA.

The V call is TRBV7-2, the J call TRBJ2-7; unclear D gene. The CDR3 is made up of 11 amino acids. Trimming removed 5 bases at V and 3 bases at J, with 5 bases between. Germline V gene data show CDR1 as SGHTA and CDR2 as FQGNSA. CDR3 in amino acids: CASSTYYEQYF. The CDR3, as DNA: TGTGCCAGCAGCACTTACTACGAGCAGTACTTC.

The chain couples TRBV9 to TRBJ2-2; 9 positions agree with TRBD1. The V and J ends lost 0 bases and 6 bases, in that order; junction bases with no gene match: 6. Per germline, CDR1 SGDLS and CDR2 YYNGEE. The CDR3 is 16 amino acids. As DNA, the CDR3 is TGTGCCAGCAGCGTAGGAGACAGGGGGGCGGCCGGGGAGCTGTTTTTT. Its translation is CASSVGDRGAAGELFF.

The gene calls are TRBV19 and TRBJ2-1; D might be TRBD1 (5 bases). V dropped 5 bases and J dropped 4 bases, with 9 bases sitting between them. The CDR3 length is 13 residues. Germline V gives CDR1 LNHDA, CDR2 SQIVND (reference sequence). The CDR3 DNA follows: TGTGCCAGTAGTGTGACAGTTTACAATGAGCAGTTCTTC. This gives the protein CASSVTVYNEQFF.

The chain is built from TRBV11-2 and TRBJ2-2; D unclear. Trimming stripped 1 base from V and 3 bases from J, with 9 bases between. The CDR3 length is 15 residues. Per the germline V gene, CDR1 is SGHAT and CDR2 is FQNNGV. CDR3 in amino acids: CASSLAEWDTGELFF. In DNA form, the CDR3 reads TGTGCCAGCAGCTTAGCGGAGTGGGACACCGGGGAGCTGTTTTTT. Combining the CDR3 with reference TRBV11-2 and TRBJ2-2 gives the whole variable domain EAGVAQSPRYKIIEKRQSVAFWCNPISGHATLYWYQQILGQGPKLLIQFQNNGVVDDSQLPKDRFSAERLKGVDSTLKIQPAKLEDSAVYLCASSLAEWDTGELFFGEGSRLTVL.

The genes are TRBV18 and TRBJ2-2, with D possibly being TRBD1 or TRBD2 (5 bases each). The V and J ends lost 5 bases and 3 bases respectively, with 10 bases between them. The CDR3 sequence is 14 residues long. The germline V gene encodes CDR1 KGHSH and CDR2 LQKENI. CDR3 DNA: TGTGCCAGCTCAGGGGGTCCCGACACCGGGGAGCTGTTTTTT. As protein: CASSGGPDTGELFF. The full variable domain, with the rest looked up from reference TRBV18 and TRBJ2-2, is NAGVMQNPRHLVRRRGQEARLRCSPMKGHSHVYWYRQLPEEGLKFMVYLQKENIIDESGMPKERFSAEFPKEGPSILRIQQVVRGDSAAYFCASSGGPDTGELFFGEGSRLTVL.

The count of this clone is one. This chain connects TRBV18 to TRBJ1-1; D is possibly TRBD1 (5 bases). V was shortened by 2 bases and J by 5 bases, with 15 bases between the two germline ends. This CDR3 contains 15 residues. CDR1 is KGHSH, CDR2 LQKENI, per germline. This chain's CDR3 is CASSPKGGAGTEAFF. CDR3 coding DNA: TGTGCCAGCTCACCAAAGGGAGGGGCCGGGACTGAAGCTTTCTTT. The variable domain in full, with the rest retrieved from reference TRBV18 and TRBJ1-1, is NAGVMQNPRHLVRRRGQEARLRCSPMKGHSHVYWYRQLPEEGLKFMVYLQKENIIDESGMPKERFSAEFPKEGPSILRIQQVVRGDSAAYFCASSPKGGAGTEAFFGQGTRLTVV.

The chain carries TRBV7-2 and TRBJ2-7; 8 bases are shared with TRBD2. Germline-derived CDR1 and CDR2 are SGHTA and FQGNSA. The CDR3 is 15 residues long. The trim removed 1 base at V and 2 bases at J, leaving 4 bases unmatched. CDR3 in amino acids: CASSLVAGGAYEQYF. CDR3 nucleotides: TGTGCCAGCAGCTTAGTTGCGGGGGGCGCCTACGAGCAGTACTTC.

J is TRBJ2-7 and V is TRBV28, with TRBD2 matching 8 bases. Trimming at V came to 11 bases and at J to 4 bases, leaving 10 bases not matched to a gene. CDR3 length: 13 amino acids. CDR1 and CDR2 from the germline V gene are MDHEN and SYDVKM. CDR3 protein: CALGAGGPYEQYF. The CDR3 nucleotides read TGTGCCTTGGGGGCGGGAGGTCCGTACGAGCAGTACTTC.

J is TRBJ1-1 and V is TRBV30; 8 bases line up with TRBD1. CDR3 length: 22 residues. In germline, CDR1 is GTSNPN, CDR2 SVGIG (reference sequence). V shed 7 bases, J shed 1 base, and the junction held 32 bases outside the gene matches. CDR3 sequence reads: CAFLQGGFKGSRGVSPNTEAFF. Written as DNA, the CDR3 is TGTGCCTTCTTACAGGGGGGCTTTAAGGGATCGAGGGGAGTCTCCCCGAACACTGAAGCTTTCTTT.